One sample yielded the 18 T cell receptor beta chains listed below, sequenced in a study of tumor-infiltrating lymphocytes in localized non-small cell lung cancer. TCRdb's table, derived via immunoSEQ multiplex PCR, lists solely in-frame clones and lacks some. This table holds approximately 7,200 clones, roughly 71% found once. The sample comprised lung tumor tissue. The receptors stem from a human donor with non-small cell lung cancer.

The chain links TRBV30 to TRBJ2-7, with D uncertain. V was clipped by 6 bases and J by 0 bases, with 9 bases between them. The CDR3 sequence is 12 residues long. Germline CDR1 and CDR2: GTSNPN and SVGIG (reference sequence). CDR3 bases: TGTGCCTGCGATATTAGCTCCTACGAGCAGTACTTC. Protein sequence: CACDISSYEQYF.

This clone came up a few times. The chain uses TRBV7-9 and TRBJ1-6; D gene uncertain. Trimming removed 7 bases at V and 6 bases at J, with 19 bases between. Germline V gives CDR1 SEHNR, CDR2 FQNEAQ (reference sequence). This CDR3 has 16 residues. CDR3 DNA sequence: TGTGCCAGCACCTCTCCCCGCGGGAGAGGTAATTCACCCCTCCACTTT. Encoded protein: CASTSPRGRGNSPLHF.

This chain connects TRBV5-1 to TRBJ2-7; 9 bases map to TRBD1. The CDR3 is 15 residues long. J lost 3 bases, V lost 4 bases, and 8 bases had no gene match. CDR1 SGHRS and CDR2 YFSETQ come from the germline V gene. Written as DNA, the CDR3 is TGCGCCAGCAGCCTAGGACAGGGGCAGAGCTACGAGCAGTACTTC. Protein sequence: CASSLGQGQSYEQYF.

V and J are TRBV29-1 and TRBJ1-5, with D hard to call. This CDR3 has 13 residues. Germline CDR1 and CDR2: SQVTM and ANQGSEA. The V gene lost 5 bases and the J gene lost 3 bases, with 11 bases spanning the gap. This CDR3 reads CSVRGGNNQPQHF. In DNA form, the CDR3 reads TGCAGCGTTCGAGGAGGTAACAATCAGCCCCAGCATTTT.

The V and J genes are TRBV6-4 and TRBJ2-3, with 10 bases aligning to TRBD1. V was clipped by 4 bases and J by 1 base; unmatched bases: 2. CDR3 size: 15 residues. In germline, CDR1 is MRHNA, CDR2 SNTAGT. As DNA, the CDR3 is TGTGCCAGCAGTGGGACAGGGGGTGGCACAGATACGCAGTATTTT. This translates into CASSGTGGGTDTQYF.

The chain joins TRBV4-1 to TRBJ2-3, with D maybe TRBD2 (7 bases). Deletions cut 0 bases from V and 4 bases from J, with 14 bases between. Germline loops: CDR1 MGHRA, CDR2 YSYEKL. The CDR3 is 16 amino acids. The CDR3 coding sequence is TGCGCCAGCAGCCAAGAGGGGCGGGGGCCCTCAGATACGCAGTATTTT. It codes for CASSQEGRGPSDTQYF.

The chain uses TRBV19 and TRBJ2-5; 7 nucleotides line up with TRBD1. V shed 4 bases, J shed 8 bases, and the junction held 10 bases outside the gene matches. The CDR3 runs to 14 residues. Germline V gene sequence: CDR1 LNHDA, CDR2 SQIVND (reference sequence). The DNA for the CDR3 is TGTGCCAGTAGTAAGGGGGCTACCCCGTCAACCCAGTACTTC. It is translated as CASSKGATPSTQYF. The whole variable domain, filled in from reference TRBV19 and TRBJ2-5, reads DGGITQSPKYLFRKEGQNVTLSCEQNLNHDAMYWYRQDPGQGLRLIYYSQIVNDFQKGDIAEGYSVSREKKESFPLTVTSAQKNPTAFYLCASSKGATPSTQYFGPGTRLLVL.

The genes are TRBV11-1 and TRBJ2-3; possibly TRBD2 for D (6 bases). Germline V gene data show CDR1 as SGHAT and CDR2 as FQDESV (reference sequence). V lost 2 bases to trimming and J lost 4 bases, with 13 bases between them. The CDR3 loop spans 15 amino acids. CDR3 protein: CASSLSVAGSDTQYF. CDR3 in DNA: TGTGCCAGCAGCTTATCAGTCGCGGGATCAGATACGCAGTATTTT.

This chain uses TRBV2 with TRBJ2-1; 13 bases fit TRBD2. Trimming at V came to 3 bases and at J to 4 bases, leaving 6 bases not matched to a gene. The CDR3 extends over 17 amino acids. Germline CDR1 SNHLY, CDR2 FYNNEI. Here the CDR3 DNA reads TGTGCCAGCAGTGATATACTAGCGGGGGGGAGATACAATGAGCAGTTCTTC. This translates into CASSDILAGGRYNEQFF.

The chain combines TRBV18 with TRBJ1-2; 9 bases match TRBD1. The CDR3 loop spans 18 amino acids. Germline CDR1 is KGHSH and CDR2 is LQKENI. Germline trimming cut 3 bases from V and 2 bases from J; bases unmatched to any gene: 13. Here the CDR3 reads CASSPLGQGNEWNYGYTF. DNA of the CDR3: TGTGCCAGCTCACCCTTGGGACAGGGTAACGAGTGGAACTATGGCTACACCTTC. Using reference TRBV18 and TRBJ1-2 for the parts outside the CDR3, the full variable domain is NAGVMQNPRHLVRRRGQEARLRCSPMKGHSHVYWYRQLPEEGLKFMVYLQKENIIDESGMPKERFSAEFPKEGPSILRIQQVVRGDSAAYFCASSPLGQGNEWNYGYTFGSGTRLTVV.

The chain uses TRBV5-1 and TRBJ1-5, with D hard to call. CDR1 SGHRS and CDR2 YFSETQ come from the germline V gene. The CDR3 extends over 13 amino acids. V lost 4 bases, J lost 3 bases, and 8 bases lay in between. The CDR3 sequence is CASSPTINQPQHF. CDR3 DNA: TGCGCCAGCAGCCCGACTATCAATCAGCCCCAGCATTTT.

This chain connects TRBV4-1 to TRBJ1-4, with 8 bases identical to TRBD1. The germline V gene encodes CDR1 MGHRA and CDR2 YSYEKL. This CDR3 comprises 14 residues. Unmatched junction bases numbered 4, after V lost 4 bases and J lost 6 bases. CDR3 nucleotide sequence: TGCGCCAGCAGCCGAGCGGACAGGGATGAAAAACTGTTTTTT. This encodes CASSRADRDEKLFF.

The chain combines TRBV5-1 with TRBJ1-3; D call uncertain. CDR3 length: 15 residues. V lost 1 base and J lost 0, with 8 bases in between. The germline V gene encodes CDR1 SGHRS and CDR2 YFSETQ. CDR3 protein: CASSLTVDSGNTIYF. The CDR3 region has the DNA TGCGCCAGCAGCTTGACTGTTGACTCTGGAAACACCATATATTTT.

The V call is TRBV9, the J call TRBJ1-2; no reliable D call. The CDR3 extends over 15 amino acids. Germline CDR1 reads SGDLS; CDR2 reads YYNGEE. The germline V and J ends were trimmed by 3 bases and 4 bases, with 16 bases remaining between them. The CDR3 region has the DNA TGTGCCAGCAGCGGTCAAAATCCCTTTGGCTATGGCTACACCTTC. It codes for CASSGQNPFGYGYTF. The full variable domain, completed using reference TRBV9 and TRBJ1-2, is DSGVTQTPKHLITATGQRVTLRCSPRSGDLSVYWYQQSLDQGLQFLIQYYNGEERAKGNILERFSAQQFPDLHSELNLSSLELGDSALYFCASSGQNPFGYGYTFGSGTRLTVV.

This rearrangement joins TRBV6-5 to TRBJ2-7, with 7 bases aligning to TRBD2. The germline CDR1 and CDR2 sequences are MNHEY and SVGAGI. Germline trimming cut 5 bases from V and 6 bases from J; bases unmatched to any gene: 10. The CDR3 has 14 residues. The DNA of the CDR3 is TGTGCCAGCAGTCCGCTTGGGGGGAGGGGCGAGCAGTACTTC. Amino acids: CASSPLGGRGEQYF.

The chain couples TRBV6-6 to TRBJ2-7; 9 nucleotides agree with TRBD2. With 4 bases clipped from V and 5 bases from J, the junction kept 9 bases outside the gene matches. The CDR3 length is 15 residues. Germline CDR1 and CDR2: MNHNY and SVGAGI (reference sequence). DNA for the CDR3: TGTGCCAGCAGTTCCCCGGGACTAGCTATCAACGAGCAGTACTTC. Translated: CASSSPGLAINEQYF.

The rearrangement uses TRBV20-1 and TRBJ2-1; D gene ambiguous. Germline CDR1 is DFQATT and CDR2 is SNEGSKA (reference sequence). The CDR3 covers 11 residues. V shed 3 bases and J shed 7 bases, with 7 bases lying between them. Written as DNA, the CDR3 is TGCAGTGCTAGTGGCCCTAATGAGCAGTTCTTC. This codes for CSASGPNEQFF.

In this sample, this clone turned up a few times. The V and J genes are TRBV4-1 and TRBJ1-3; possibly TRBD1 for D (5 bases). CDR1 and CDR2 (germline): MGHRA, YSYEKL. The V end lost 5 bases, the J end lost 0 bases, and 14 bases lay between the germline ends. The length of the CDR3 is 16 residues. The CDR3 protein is CASSVQATISGNTIYF. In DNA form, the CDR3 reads TGCGCCAGCAGCGTACAGGCAACGATCTCTGGAAACACCATATATTTT.